This entry concerns a single T cell receptor (beta chain). This sample is part of a study of Ad26.COV2.S vaccination and SARS-CoV-2 variants. This table comes from immunoSEQ multiplex PCR, and its TCRdb copy is limited to in-frame clones, with some not included. The sample lists 440,000 or so clones; about 88% were seen once. The treatment was: some 20 received Ad26.COV2.S at low or high dose, single or two shots; about 5 received placebo; per-sample allocation not given. On day 63 after the first injection, vaccine and placebo recipients gave samples. CDR1 and CDR2 from the germline V gene are LNHDA and SQIVND (reference sequence). The CDR3 is made up of 14 amino acids. J lost 5 bases, V lost 10 bases, and 9 bases had no gene match.

This clonotype originated in a person aged 18-65 years who received the Ad26.COV2.S COVID-19 vaccine or a placebo. Specimen: peripheral blood, collected in a trial of Ad26.COV2.S vaccine versus placebo. J is TRBJ2-1 and V is TRBV19; 9 bases match TRBD1. CDR3 bases: TGTGCCACTAAGGGGACAGGGTCTCACAATGAGCAGTTCTTC. It yields the protein CATKGTGSHNEQFF. Together with reference TRBV19 and TRBJ2-1, the CDR3 gives the full variable domain: DGGITQSPKYLFRKEGQNVTLSCEQNLNHDAMYWYRQDPGQGLRLIYYSQIVNDFQKGDIAEGYSVSREKKESFPLTVTSAQKNPTAFYLCATKGTGSHNEQFFGPGTRLTVL.